The subject of this entry is one T cell receptor (beta chain). This record comes from a study of T cell changes during pregnancy in multiple sclerosis. The method was immunoSEQ multiplex PCR; TCRdb's version includes in-frame clones alone and lacks a portion of them. Of about 44,000 clones listed, 80% to 90% were seen once; the top ten hold more than 0.9%. This clonotype originated in a female donor with multiple sclerosis, enrolled in a pregnancy study. Sample: CD4+ T cells from peripheral blood mononuclear cells, taken after pregnancy.

CDR3 coding DNA: TGTGCCAGCACTGGACTAGCGGGGGTCAATGAGCAGTTCTTC. Translating it yields CASTGLAGVNEQFF. The chain carries TRBV6-1 and TRBJ2-1; 13 nucleotides agree with TRBD2. Per germline, CDR1 MNHNS and CDR2 SASEGT. J was trimmed by 6 bases and V by 7 bases; bases with no gene match: 3. The CDR3 spans 14 residues.